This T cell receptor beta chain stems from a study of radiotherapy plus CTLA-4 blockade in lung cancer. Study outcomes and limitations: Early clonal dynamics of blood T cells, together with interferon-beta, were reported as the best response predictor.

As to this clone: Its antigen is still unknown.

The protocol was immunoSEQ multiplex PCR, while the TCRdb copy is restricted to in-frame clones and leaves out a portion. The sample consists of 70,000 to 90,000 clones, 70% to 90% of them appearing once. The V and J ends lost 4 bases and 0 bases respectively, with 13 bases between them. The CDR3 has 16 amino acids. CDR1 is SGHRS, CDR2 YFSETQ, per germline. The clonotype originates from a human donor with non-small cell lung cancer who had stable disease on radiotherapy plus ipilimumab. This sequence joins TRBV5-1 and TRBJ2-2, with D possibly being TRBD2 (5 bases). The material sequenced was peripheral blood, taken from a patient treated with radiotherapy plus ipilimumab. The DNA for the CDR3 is TGCGCCAGCAGCACGACGGGATCCCCGAACACCGGGGAGCTGTTTTTT. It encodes CASSTTGSPNTGELFF.